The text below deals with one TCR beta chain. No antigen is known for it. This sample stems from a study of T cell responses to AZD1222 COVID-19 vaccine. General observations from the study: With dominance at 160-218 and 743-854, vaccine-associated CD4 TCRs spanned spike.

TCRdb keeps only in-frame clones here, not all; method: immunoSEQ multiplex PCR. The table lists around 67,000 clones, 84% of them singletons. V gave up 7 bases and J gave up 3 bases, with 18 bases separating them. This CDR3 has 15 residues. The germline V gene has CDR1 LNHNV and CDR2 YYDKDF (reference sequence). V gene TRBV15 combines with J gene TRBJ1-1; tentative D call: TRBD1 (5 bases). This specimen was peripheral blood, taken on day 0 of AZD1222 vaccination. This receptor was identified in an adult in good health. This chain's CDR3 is CATTLDRDAYTEAFF. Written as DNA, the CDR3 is TGTGCCACCACCCTAGACCGGGACGCTTACACTGAAGCTTTCTTT. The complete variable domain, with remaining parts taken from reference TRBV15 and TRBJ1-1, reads DAMVIQNPRYQVTQFGKPVTLSCSQTLNHNVMYWYQQKSSQAPKLLFHYYDKDFNNEADTPDNFQSRRPNTSFCFLDIRSPGLGDTAMYLCATTLDRDAYTEAFFGQGTRLTVV.